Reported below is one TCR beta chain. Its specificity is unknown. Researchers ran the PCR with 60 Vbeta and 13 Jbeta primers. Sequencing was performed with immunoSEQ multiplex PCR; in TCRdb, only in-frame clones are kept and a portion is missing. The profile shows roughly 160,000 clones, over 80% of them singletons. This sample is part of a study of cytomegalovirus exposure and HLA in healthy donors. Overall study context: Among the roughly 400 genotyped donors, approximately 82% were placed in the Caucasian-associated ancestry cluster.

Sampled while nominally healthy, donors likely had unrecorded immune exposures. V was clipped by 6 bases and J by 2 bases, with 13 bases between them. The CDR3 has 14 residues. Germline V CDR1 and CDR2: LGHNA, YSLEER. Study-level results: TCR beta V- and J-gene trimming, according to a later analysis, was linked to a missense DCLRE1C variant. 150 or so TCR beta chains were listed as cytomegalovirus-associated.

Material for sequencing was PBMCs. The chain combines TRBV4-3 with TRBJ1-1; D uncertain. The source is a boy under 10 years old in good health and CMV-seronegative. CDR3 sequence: CASSRAAVNTEAFF. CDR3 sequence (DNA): TGCGCCAGCAGTCGAGCGGCCGTTAACACTGAAGCTTTCTTT.